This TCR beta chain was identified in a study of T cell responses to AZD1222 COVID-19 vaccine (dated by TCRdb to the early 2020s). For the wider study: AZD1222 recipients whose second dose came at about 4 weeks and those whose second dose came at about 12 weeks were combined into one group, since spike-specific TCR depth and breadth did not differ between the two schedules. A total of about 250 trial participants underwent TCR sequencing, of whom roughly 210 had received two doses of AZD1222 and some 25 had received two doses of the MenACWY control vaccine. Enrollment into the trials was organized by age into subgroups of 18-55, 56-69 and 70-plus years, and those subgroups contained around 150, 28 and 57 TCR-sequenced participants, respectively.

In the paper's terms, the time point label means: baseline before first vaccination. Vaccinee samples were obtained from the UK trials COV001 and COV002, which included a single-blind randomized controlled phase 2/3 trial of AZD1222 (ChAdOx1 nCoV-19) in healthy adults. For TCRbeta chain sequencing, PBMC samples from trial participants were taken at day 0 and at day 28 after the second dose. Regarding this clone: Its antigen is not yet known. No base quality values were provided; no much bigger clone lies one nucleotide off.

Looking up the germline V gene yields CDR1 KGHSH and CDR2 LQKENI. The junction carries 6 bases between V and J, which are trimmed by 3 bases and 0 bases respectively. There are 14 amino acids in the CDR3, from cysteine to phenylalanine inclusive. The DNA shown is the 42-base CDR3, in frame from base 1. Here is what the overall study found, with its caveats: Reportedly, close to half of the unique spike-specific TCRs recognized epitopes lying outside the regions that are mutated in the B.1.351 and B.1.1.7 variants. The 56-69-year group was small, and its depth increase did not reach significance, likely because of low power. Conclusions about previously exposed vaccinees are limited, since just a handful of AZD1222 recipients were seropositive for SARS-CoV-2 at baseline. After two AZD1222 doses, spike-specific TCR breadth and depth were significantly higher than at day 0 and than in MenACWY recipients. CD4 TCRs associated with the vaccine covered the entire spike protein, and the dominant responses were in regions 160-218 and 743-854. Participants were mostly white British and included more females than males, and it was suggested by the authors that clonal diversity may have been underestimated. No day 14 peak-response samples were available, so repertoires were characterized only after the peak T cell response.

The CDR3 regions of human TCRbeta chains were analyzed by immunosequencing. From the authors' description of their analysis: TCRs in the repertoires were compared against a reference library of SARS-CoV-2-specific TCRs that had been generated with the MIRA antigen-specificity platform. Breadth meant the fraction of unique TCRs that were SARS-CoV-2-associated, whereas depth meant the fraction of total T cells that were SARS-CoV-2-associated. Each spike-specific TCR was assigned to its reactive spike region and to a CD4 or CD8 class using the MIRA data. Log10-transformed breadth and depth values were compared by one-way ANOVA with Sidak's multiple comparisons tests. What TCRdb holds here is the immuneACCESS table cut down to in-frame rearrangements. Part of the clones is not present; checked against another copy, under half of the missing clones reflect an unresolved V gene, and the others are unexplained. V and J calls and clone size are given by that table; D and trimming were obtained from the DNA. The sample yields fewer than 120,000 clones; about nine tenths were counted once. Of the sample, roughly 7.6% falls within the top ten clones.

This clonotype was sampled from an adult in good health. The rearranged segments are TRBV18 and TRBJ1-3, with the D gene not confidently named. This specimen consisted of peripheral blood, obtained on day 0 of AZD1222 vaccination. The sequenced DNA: TGTGCCAGCTCACCGGCTAGCTCTGGAAACACCATATATTTT. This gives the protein CASSPASSGNTIYF.